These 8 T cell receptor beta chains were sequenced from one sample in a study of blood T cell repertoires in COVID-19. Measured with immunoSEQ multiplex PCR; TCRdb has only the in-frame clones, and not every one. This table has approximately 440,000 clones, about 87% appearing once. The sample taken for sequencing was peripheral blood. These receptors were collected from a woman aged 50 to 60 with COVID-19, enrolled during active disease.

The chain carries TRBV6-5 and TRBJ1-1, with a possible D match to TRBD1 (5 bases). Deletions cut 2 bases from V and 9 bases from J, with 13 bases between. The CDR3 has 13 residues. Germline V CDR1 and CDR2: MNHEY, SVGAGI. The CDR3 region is CASSYPDSRKAFF. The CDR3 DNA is TGTGCCAGCAGTTACCCTGACAGCCGGAAAGCTTTCTTT.

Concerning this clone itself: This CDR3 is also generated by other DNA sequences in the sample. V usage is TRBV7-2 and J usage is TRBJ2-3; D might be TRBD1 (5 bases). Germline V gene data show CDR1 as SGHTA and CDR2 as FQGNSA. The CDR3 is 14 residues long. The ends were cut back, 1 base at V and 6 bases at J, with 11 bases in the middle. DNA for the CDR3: TGTGCCAGCAGCTTAGATAGGGGTAGGGATACGCAGTATTTT. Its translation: CASSLDRGRDTQYF.

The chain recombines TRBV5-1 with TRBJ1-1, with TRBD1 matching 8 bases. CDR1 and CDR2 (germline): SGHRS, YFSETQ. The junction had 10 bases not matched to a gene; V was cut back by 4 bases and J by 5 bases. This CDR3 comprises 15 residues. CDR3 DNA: TGCGCCAGCAGCGGAGCGGGACAGGTCTTGACTGAAGCTTTCTTT. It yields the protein CASSGAGQVLTEAFF.

CDR3 loop: CASTPGGPVEQYF. In DNA form, the CDR3 reads TGTGCCAGCACCCCGGGTGGTCCCGTCGAGCAGTACTTC. The chain links TRBV7-9 to TRBJ2-7; D unresolved. V lost 7 bases and J 6 bases, leaving 16 bases between the germline ends. CDR3 size: 13 residues. Germline CDR1 reads SEHNR; CDR2 reads FQNEAQ (reference sequence).

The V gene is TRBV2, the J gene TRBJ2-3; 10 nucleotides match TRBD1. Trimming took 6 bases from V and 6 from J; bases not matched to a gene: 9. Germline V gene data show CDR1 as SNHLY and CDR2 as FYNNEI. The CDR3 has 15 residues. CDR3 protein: CASSLRDRGADTQYF. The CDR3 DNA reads TGTGCCAGCAGCCTCCGGGACAGGGGAGCGGATACGCAGTATTTT.

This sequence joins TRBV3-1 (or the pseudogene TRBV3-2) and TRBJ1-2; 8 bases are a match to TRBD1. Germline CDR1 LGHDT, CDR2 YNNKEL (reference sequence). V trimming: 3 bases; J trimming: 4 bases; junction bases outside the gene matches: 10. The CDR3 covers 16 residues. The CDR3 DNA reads TGTGCCAGCAGCCATTTTAGACAGGGGAGACTCTATGGCTACACCTTC. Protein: CASSHFRQGRLYGYTF.

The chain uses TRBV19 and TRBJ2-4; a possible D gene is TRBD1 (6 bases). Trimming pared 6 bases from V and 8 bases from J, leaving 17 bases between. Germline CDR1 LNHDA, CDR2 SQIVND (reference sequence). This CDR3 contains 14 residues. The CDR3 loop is CASSPNRAGDIQYF. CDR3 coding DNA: TGTGCCAGTAGCCCTAACAGGGCCGGGGACATTCAGTACTTC. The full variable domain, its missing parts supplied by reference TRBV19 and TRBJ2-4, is DGGITQSPKYLFRKEGQNVTLSCEQNLNHDAMYWYRQDPGQGLRLIYYSQIVNDFQKGDIAEGYSVSREKKESFPLTVTSAQKNPTAFYLCASSPNRAGDIQYFGAGTRLSVL.

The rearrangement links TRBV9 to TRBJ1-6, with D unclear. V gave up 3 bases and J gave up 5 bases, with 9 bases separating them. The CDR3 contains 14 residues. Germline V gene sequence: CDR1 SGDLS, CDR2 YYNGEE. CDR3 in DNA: TGTGCCAGCAGCGCCGAGGGCAATAATTCACCCCTCCACTTT. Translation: CASSAEGNNSPLHF. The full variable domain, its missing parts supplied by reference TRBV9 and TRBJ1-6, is DSGVTQTPKHLITATGQRVTLRCSPRSGDLSVYWYQQSLDQGLQFLIQYYNGEERAKGNILERFSAQQFPDLHSELNLSSLELGDSALYFCASSAEGNNSPLHFGNGTRLTVT.